The 7 T cell receptor beta chains below come from one sample, sequenced in a study of T cell repertoires in cytomegalovirus infection. Their specific antigens are unknown. In TCRdb, the reads were re-called with MiXCR into one record per CDR3 protein. The sample has a few hundred thousand distinct CDR3 sequences; 40% are singletons. Sample: cultured PBMCs, taken from culture after CMV antigen stimulation. Receptor source: a human donor in good health (CMV status not recorded). Some clones in this sample may be carry-over from other donors' samples.

This sequence joins TRBV12-3 or TRBV12-4 and TRBJ2-1; possibly TRBD1 for D (5 bases). The CDR3 totals 16 residues. Deletions cut 8 bases from V and 8 bases from J, with 25 bases between. The CDR3 loop is CASCSPWGRGSDEQFF. CDR3 DNA: TGTGCCAGCTGTTCCCCCTGGGGAAGGGGCAGCGATGAGCAGTTCTTC.

This clonotype was seen a few times. The chain employs TRBV6-2 or TRBV6-3 and TRBJ2-7; D is possibly TRBD2 (5 bases). V dropped 7 bases and J dropped 2 bases, with 15 bases sitting between them. Germline CDR1 MNHEY, CDR2 SVGEGT. This CDR3 is built from 14 residues. The CDR3 sequence is CASTGVVLAYEQYF. CDR3 DNA sequence: TGTGCCAGCACCGGGGTAGTACTTGCCTACGAGCAGTACTTC.

The chain is built from TRBV6-5 and TRBJ2-5; D uncertain. Between the trimmed V and J ends, which lost 5 bases and 0 bases, there was a span of 7 bases. The germline CDR1 and CDR2 sequences are MNHEY and SVGAGI. CDR3 length equals 13 residues. CDR3 DNA: TGTGCCAGCAGTGCTGGGTACCAAGAGACCCAGTACTTC. This encodes CASSAGYQETQYF.

The chain employs TRBV7-2 and TRBJ2-1; D might be TRBD1 (6 bases). The CDR3 has 13 amino acids. V lost 2 bases to trimming and J lost 15 bases, with 17 bases between them. Germline values: CDR1 SGHTA, CDR2 FQGNSA. The CDR3 here is CASSLSSRDNLFF. The CDR3 DNA reads as TGTGCCAGCAGCTTATCCTCCCGGGACAACCTGTTCTTC.

The chain joins TRBV27 to TRBJ1-2; 9 positions match TRBD1. With 2 bases clipped from V and 5 bases from J, the junction kept 3 bases outside the gene matches. The CDR3 is 14 amino acids. CDR1 is MNHEY and CDR2 is SMNVEV in the germline V gene (reference sequence). The CDR3 protein is CASSLGTGLYGYTF. In DNA form, the CDR3 reads TGTGCCAGCAGTTTAGGGACAGGGTTGTATGGCTACACCTTC.

This chain links TRBV12-3 or TRBV12-4 with TRBJ1-2, with D unresolved. V was shortened by 6 bases and J by 8 bases, with 22 bases between the two germline ends. The CDR3 has 15 amino acids. CDR3 DNA: TGTGCCAGCAGCCTAGAGAGGCCGGGGAGATCCGGCTACACCTTC. Amino acid sequence: CASSLERPGRSGYTF.

In this sample, this clonotype turned up a few times. The CDR3 region has the DNA TGTGCCAGCAGCTTAGGGAAGACCCTCCCTAACTACGAGCAGTACTTC. Its translation: CASSLGKTLPNYEQYF. The V gene is TRBV7-9, the J gene TRBJ2-7; D call uncertain. CDR3 length: 16 amino acids. V lost 1 base to trimming and J lost 3 bases, with 16 bases between them. Germline CDR1 and CDR2: SEHNR and FQNEAQ (reference sequence).